Listed below are T cell receptor beta chains from one sample, sequenced in a study of T cells in Graves' hyperthyroidism and ophthalmopathy. TCRdb passed the multiplex PCR reads through MiXCR, listing each CDR3 protein once. This table has fewer than 300,000 distinct CDR3 sequences, approximately 26% appearing once. The material sequenced was blood. The receptor set was obtained from a man aged 40-49 years with Graves' hyperthyroidism that later progressed to Graves' ophthalmopathy. CDR3s leave out the opening cysteine and the closing phenylalanine or tryptophan.

>14|TRBJ2-5|TRBV28
ASTWGRTSGTETQY
>16|TRBJ2-7|TRBV2
ASSEGSGRQRSSYEQY
>13|TRBJ2-7|TRBV13
ASSLDGAGFHEQY
>8|TRBJ1-1|TRBV29-1
SVEGAEAF
>12|TRBJ1-2|TRBV28
ASLQGTWTYGYT
>13|TRBJ2-7|TRBV6-2/TRBV6-3
ASSYGTSGPYEQY
>9|TRBJ1-1|TRBV7-9
ASSFSGIPF
>13|TRBJ2-2|TRBV7-3
ASSQDAQATGELF
>11|TRBJ1-1|TRBV28
AAWETGRTEAF
>12|TRBJ2-7|TRBV20-1
SAPYPGQSYEQY
>12|TRBJ1-1|TRBV30
AWSVTGEGTEAF
>12|TRBJ1-2|TRBV6-2/TRBV6-3
ASRPGGAMDGYT
>10|TRBJ1-3|TRBV28
ATAGHPDTIY
>13|TRBJ2-2|TRBV11-3
ASSPRGGDTGELF
>13|TRBJ1-5|TRBV7-2
ASSLTGMSNQPQH
>14|TRBJ1-1|TRBV4-1
ASSQAARDLGTEAF
>12|TRBJ2-5|TRBV12-3/TRBV12-4
ASSSDPSRETQY
>11|TRBJ1-3|TRBV12-3/TRBV12-4
ASRMISGNTTY
>9|TRBJ2-7|TRBV29-1
SVGGSGGYF
>13|TRBJ2-1|TRBV13
ASSGTRDAYNEQF
>12|TRBJ2-4|TRBV7-2
ASSPGGGGNIQY
>12|TRBJ1-1|TRBV6-5
ASSFDRGNTEAF
>13|TRBJ1-5|TRBV28
ASRSRDRLNQPQH
>11|TRBJ2-7|TRBV12-3/TRBV12-4
ASSPSGRLEQY
>14|TRBJ2-7|TRBV6-1
ASSRQGLDPQYEQY
>12|TRBJ2-7|TRBV28
ASSLWQGSYEQY
>11|TRBJ2-5|TRBV28
ASIKYTSGTQY
>13|TRBJ2-4|TRBV20-1
SARDSGIAKNIQY
>12|TRBJ1-2|TRBV6-1
ASSGGQTVYGYT
>12|TRBJ1-2|TRBV24-1
ATLYRGGGYGYT
>11|TRBJ2-7|TRBV20-1
SARGAVDWEQY
>14|TRBJ1-6|TRBV3-1
ASSQDRDRGFSPLH
>13|TRBJ2-7|TRBV6-1
ASTDIRTGSYEQY
>12|TRBJ2-7|TRBV9
ASSVGSGSYEQY
>13|TRBJ2-7|TRBV27
ASSFGGAKNYEQY
>14|TRBJ2-5|TRBV25-1
ASSELIGRQQETQY
>13|TRBJ2-7|TRBV7-2
ASSFTNSGSYEQY
>15|TRBJ1-1|TRBV6-1
ASTARGLGYLNTEAF
>11|TRBJ1-6|TRBV27
ASGKEVVSPLH
>12|TRBJ1-3|TRBV20-1
SARESGSGNTIY
>13|TRBJ1-1|TRBV9
ASSVTTSGDTEAF
>12|TRBJ1-1|TRBV6-5
ASSQESRGSEAF
>16|TRBJ2-2|TRBV6-2/TRBV6-3
ASSFRTSGLTNTGELF
>13|TRBJ2-7|TRBV27
ASSLGSFGPYEQY
>11|TRBJ2-5|TRBV7-8
ASSRTGRETQY
>11|TRBJ1-2|TRBV6-5
ASSYATGGGYT
>14|TRBJ2-5|TRBV20-1
SAREFRTPLGETQY